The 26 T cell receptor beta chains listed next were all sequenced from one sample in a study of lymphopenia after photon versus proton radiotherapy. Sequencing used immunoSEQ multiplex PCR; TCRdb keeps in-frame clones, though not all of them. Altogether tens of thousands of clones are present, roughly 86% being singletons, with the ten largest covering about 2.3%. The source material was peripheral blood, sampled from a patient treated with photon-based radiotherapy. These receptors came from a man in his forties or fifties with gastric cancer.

This chain's CDR3 is CASSLSAQGGYTF. The CDR3 coding sequence is TGTGCCAGCAGCTTATCGGCTCAAGGGGGCTACACCTTC. V is TRBV11-2 and J is TRBJ1-2; D is unresolved. V gave up 2 bases and J gave up 8 bases, with 12 bases separating them. The length of the CDR3 is 13 residues. The germline V gene encodes CDR1 SGHAT and CDR2 FQNNGV.

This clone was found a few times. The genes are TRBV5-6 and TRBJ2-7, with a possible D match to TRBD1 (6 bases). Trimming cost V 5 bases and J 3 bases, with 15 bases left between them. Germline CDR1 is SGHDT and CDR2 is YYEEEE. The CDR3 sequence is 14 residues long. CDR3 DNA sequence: TGTGCCAGCAGAACCGGGACAAGGATCTACGAGCAGTACTTC. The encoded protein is CASRTGTRIYEQYF.

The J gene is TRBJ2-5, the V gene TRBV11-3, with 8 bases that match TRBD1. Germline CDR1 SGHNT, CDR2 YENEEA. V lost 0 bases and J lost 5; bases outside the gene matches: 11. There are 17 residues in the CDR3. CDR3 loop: CASSLDPGQGGGETQYF. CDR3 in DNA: TGTGCCAGCAGCTTAGACCCCGGACAGGGAGGAGGGGAGACCCAGTACTTC.

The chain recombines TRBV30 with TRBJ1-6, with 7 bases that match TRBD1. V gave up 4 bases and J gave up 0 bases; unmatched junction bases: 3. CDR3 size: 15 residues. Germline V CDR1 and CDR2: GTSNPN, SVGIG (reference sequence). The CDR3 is CAWTGGSSYNSPLHF. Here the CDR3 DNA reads TGTGCCTGGACAGGGGGGAGCTCCTATAATTCACCCCTCCACTTT.

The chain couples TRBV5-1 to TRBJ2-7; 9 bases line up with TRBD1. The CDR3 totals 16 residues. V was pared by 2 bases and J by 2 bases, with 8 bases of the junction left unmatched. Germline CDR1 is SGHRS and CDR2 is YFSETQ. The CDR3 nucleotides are TGCGCCAGCAGCTTAAGGACAGGGGATAATCCCTACGAGCAGTACTTC. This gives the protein CASSLRTGDNPYEQYF.

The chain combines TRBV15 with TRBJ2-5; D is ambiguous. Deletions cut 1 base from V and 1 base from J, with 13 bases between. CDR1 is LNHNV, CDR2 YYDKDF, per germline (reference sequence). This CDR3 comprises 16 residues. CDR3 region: CATSRGQTITQETQYF. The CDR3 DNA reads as TGTGCCACCAGCAGAGGACAAACTATAACCCAAGAGACCCAGTACTTC.

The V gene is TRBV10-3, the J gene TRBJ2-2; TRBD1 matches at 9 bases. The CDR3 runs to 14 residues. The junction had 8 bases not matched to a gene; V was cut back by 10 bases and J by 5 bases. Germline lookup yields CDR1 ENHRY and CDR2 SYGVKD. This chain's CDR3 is CATSPDRGTGELFF. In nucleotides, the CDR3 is TGTGCCACCTCCCCGGACAGGGGAACCGGGGAGCTGTTTTTT.

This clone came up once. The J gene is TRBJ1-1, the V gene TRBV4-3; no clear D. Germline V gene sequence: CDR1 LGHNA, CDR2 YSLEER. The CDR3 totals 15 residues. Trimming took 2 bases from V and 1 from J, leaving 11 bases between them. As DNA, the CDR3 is TGCGCCAGCAGCCAACGGTATGGGGAGAACACTGAAGCTTTCTTT. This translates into CASSQRYGENTEAFF.

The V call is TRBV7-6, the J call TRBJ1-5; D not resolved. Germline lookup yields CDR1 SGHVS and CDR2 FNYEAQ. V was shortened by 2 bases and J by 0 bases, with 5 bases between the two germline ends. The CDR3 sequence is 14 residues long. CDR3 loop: CASSLSNSNQPQHF. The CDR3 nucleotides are TGTGCCAGCAGCTTATCGAATAGCAATCAGCCCCAGCATTTT.

Here the CDR3 DNA reads TGCGCCAGCAGCCAAGATAGAGGGGGAAAACTGTTTTTT. As protein: CASSQDRGGKLFF. The chain links TRBV4-3 to TRBJ1-4; TRBD1 is a possible D gene (6 bases). V was trimmed by 0 bases and J by 10 bases, leaving 9 bases between them. The germline V gene encodes CDR1 LGHNA and CDR2 YSLEER. This CDR3 region has 13 residues.

The CDR3 DNA is TGTGCCAGCAGCTTAGCTAGGATTCGCACAGATACGCAGTATTTT. This codes for CASSLARIRTDTQYF. This rearrangement joins TRBV7-9 to TRBJ2-3, with unresolved D. V shed 0 bases and J shed 1 base, with 8 bases lying between them. The length of the CDR3 is 15 residues. Germline V lookup: CDR1 SEHNR, CDR2 FQNEAQ (reference sequence).

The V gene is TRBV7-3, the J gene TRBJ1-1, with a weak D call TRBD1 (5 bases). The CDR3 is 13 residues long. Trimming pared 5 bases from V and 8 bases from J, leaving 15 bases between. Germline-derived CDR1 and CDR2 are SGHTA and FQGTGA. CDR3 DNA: TGTGCCAGCAGCCCACGGGGGATCCCCGAAGCTTTCTTT. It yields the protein CASSPRGIPEAFF.

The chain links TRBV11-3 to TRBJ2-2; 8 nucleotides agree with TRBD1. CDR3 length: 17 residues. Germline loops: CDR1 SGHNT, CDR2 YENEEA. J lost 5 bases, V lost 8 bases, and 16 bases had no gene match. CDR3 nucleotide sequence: TGTGCCAGCCAAGCCGGACAGGGAAAAGGAGGTACCGGGGAGCTGTTTTTT. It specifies CASQAGQGKGGTGELFF. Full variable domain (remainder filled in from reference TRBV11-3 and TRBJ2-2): EAGVVQSPRYKIIEKKQPVAFWCNPISGHNTLYWYLQNLGQGPELLIRYENEEAVDDSQLPKDRFSAERLKGVDSTLKIQPAELGDSAVYLCASQAGQGKGGTGELFFGEGSRLTVL.

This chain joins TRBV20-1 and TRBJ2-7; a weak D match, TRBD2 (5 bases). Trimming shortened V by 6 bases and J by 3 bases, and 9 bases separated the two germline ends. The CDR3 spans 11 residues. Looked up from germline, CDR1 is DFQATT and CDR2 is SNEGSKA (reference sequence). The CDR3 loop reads CSAGLNYEQYF. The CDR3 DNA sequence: TGCAGTGCCGGACTGAACTACGAGCAGTACTTC.

This CDR3 is CATTGILAGYEQFF. The CDR3 DNA reads as TGTGCCACCACCGGGATCCTAGCGGGTTATGAGCAGTTCTTC. The genes are TRBV19 and TRBJ2-1; TRBD2 agrees at 8 bases. Germline CDR1 and CDR2: LNHDA and SQIVND (reference sequence). The CDR3 contains 14 residues. V was clipped by 10 bases and J by 8 bases; unmatched bases: 13.

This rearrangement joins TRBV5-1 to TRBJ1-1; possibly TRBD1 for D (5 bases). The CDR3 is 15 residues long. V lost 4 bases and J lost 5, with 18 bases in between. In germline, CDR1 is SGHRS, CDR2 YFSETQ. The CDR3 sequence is CASSPGGGGGTEAFF. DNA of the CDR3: TGCGCCAGCAGCCCCGGCGGTGGGGGAGGGACTGAAGCTTTCTTT.

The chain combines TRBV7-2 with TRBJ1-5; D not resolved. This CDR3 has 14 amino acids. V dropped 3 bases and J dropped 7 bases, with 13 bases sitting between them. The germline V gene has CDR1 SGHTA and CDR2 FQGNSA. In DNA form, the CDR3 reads TGTGCCAGCAGCTTGGTCCGGTCGGGGCAGCCCCAGCATTTT. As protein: CASSLVRSGQPQHF.

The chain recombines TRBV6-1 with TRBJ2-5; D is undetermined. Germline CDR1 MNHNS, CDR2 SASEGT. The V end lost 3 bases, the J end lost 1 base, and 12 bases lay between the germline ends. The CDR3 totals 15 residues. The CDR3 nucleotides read TGTGCCAGCAGTGAGGTAGCAAATCTCCAAGAGACCCAGTACTTC. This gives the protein CASSEVANLQETQYF.

The CDR3 loop is CSVSGAREAFF. For the CDR3, the DNA is TGCAGCGTTAGCGGGGCTCGCGAAGCTTTCTTT. This chain links TRBV29-1 with TRBJ1-1; perhaps TRBD1 as D (5 bases). The CDR3 extends over 11 amino acids. CDR1 is SQVTM, CDR2 ANQGSEA, per germline. Trimming took off 5 bases at V and 8 bases at J, with 12 bases between the two ends.

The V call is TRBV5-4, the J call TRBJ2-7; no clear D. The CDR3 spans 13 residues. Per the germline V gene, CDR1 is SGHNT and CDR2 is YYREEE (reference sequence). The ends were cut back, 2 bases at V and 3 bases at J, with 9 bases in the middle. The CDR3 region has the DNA TGTGCCAGCAGCTTAGGGCAGGTCTACGAGCAGTACTTC. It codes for CASSLGQVYEQYF.

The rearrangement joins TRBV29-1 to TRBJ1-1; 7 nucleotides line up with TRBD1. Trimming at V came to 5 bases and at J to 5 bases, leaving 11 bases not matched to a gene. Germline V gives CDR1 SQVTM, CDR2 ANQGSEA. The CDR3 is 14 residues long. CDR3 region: CSVFLGQVATEAFF. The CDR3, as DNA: TGCAGCGTTTTTCTCGGACAGGTCGCGACTGAAGCTTTCTTT.

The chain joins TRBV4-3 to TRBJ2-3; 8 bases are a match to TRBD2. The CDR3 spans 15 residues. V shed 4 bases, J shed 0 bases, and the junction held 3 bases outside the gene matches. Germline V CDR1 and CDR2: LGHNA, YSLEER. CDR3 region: CASSPREGSTDTQYF. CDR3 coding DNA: TGCGCCAGCAGCCCTCGGGAGGGGAGCACAGATACGCAGTATTTT.

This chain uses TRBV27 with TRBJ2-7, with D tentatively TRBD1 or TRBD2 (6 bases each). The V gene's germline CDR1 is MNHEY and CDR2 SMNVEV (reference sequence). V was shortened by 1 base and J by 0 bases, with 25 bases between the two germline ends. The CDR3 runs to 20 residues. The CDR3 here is CASSLLNWGATGATSYEQYF. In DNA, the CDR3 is TGTGCCAGCAGTTTATTAAATTGGGGGGCTACGGGGGCGACCTCCTACGAGCAGTACTTC.

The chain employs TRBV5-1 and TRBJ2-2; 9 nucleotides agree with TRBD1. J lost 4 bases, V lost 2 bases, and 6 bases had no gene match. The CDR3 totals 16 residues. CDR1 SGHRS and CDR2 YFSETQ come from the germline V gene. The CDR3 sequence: CASSLGTGSGTGELFF. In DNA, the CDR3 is TGCGCCAGCAGCTTAGGGACAGGGTCTGGCACCGGGGAGCTGTTTTTT.

The CDR3 region has the DNA TGCGCCAGCAGCCAACTACGGAACTCCTACGAGCAGTACTTC. Translating gives CASSQLRNSYEQYF. This chain uses TRBV4-3 with TRBJ2-7; D ambiguous. This CDR3 contains 14 residues. V was clipped by 2 bases and J by 0 bases, with 8 bases between them. The germline CDR1 and CDR2 sequences are LGHNA and YSLEER.

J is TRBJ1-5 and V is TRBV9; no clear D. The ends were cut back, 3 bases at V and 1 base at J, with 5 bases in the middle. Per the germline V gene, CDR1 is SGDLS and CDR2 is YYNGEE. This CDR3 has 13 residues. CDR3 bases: TGTGCCAGCAGCGGGATGAGCAATCAGCCCCAGCATTTT. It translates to CASSGMSNQPQHF.